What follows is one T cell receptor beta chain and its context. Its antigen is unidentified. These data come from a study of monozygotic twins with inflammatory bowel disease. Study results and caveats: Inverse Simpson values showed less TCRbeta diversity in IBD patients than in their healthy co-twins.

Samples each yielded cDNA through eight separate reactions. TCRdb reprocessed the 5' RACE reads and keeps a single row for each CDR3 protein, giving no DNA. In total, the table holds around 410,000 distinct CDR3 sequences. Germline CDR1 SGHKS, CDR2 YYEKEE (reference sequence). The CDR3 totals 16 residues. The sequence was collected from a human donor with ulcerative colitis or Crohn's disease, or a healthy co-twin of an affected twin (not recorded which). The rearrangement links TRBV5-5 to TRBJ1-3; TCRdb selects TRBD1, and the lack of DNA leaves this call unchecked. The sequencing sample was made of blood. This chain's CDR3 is CASSLRGVVSGNTIYF. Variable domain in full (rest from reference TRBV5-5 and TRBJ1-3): DAGVTQSPTHLIKTRGQQVTLRCSPISGHKSVSWYQQVLGQGPQFIFQYYEKEERGRGNFPDRFSARQFPNYSSELNVNALLLGDSALYLCASSLRGVVSGNTIYFGEGSWLTVV.